This TCR beta chain was retrieved from a study of blood T cell repertoires in COVID-19. Across the whole study: The United States, Italy and Spain supplied acute and convalescent COVID-19 samples. Nucleic acid was either cDNA or gDNA, and it came from T cells, B-cell-depleted T cells, or PBMCs.

The protocol was immunoSEQ multiplex PCR, while the TCRdb copy is restricted to in-frame clones and leaves out a portion. This sample carries roughly 190,000 clones, 86% of them seen once, and the ten largest clones take approximately 11%. Details on this clone: An end of the junction does not agree with germline; a read error may underlie this.

Per the germline V gene, CDR1 is MDHEN and CDR2 is SYDVKM. CDR3 length: 16 amino acids. This clonotype originated in a woman in her sixties with COVID-19, enrolled during active disease. The J gene is TRBJ2-6, the V gene TRBV28; TRBD1 might be the D (6 bases). Specimen: peripheral blood. The CDR3 bases are TGTGCCAGCTGTTTGGGGTGGGGGCAGGGGGCCAACGTCCTGACTTTC. It is translated as CASCLGWGQGANVLTF.